Shown below are 16 T cell receptor beta chains from a single sample sequenced in a study of blood T cell repertoires in COVID-19 (dated by TCRdb to the early 2020s). Preparation of the library involved the immunoSEQ multiplex PCR assay. In its TCRdb copy, this immuneACCESS table keeps in-frame sequences only and misses some clones. Where compared with another copy, unresolved V genes explain less than half of these, and the others have no known cause. This sample gives roughly 240,000 clones in total; just under 85% of them show up just once. The ten largest make up 1.9% of the sample. Specimen: peripheral blood. The source of these receptors is a woman of 80 years or more with acute or convalescent COVID-19.

This chain connects TRBV6-5 to TRBJ2-3; D remains unclear. V was cut by 7 bases and J by 4 bases, with 12 bases left in between. This CDR3 spans 13 amino acids. Germline CDR1 reads MNHEY; CDR2 reads SVGAGI. The DNA for the CDR3 is TGTGCCAGCATGGTCCTAACCCCAGATACGCAGTATTTT. Translated, it gives CASMVLTPDTQYF.

This clone came up a few times. The chain is built from TRBV2 and TRBJ1-1, with 7 nucleotides matching TRBD1. The CDR3 runs 15 residues. V lost 8 bases and J lost 1; bases outside the gene matches: 10. From germline, CDR1 is SNHLY and CDR2 FYNNEI. The CDR3, as DNA: TGTGCCAGCCTCCCTTTGACAGGGACGAACACTGAAGCTTTCTTT. It is translated as CASLPLTGTNTEAFF.

The chain recombines TRBV19 with TRBJ1-5; no clear D. This CDR3 contains 14 residues. Germline CDR1 reads LNHDA; CDR2 reads SQIVND (reference sequence). V lost 6 bases, J lost 6 bases, and 15 bases lay in between. CDR3: CASSPSGFSQPQHF. The CDR3, as DNA: TGTGCCAGTAGCCCGTCCGGGTTTAGTCAGCCCCAGCATTTT.

The CDR3 sequence is CATSRDGQGGVTQYF. CDR3 DNA sequence: TGTGCCACCAGCAGAGATGGACAGGGAGGGGTGACCCAGTACTTC. The chain has TRBV15 and TRBJ2-5; D is perhaps TRBD1 (8 bases). The CDR3 has 15 residues. Between the trimmed V and J ends, which lost 0 bases and 7 bases, there was a span of 15 bases. Per germline, CDR1 LNHNV and CDR2 YYDKDF (reference sequence).

This chain connects TRBV19 to TRBJ2-5, with D possibly being TRBD2 (6 bases). This CDR3 is 14 amino acids long. With 4 bases removed from V and 2 bases from J, the gap between germline ends came to 11 bases. From germline, CDR1 is LNHDA and CDR2 SQIVND (reference sequence). DNA of the CDR3: TGTGCCAGTAGTAGACTAGGAAGGCAAGAGACCCAGTACTTC. It codes for CASSRLGRQETQYF.

V usage is TRBV11-3 and J usage is TRBJ2-7, with TRBD2 matching 14 bases. Trimming cost V 2 bases and J 4 bases; bases outside gene matches: 4. There are 16 residues in the CDR3. The germline V gene encodes CDR1 SGHNT and CDR2 YENEEA. CDR3 sequence reads: CASSLPGTSGGYEQYF. The CDR3, as DNA: TGTGCCAGCAGCTTACCCGGGACTAGCGGGGGTTACGAGCAGTACTTC.

The chain links TRBV18 to TRBJ2-3; D might be TRBD2 (6 bases). The CDR3 totals 14 residues. Between the trimmed V and J ends, which lost 3 bases and 5 bases, there was a span of 12 bases. From germline, CDR1 is KGHSH and CDR2 LQKENI. CDR3 nucleotide sequence: TGTGCCAGCTCACCGGAGGGGCTGGTAGATACGCAGTATTTT. Its translation: CASSPEGLVDTQYF.

This clone has just a few counts. The J gene is TRBJ1-1, the V gene TRBV5-1; a possible D gene is TRBD1 (5 bases). Looked up from germline, CDR1 is SGHRS and CDR2 is YFSETQ. V lost 0 bases, J lost 5 bases, and 11 bases lay in between. CDR3 length equals 14 residues. This CDR3 is CASSLEAGLTEAFF. The CDR3 DNA is TGCGCCAGCAGCTTGGAGGCGGGACTAACTGAAGCTTTCTTT.

This chain links TRBV5-1 with TRBJ2-7; 10 bases map to TRBD2. The V gene end was trimmed by 4 bases and the J gene end by 5 bases; junction bases not matched to a gene: 12. Germline V gene sequence: CDR1 SGHRS, CDR2 YFSETQ. The CDR3 consists of 16 residues. The DNA of the CDR3 is TGCGCCAGCAGCCCCTCAGCGGGGGGGCCACTGCACGAGCAGTACTTC. It encodes CASSPSAGGPLHEQYF.

This clone has a handful of counts. The chain is built from TRBV19 and TRBJ2-7; D remains ambiguous. Germline V gene sequence: CDR1 LNHDA, CDR2 SQIVND (reference sequence). CDR3 length: 15 residues. V lost 8 bases and J 4 bases, leaving 21 bases between the germline ends. As DNA, the CDR3 is TGTGCCAGTCCCGAGGTTCGGAAGAACGGATACGAGCAGTACTTC. This encodes CASPEVRKNGYEQYF. The full variable domain, completed using reference TRBV19 and TRBJ2-7, is DGGITQSPKYLFRKEGQNVTLSCEQNLNHDAMYWYRQDPGQGLRLIYYSQIVNDFQKGDIAEGYSVSREKKESFPLTVTSAQKNPTAFYLCASPEVRKNGYEQYFGPGTRLTVT.

V gene TRBV3-1 (or the pseudogene TRBV3-2) combines with J gene TRBJ1-2; maybe TRBD1 (5 bases). The CDR3 consists of 13 residues. The V gene's germline CDR1 is LGHDT and CDR2 YNNKEL (reference sequence). V was trimmed by 0 bases and J by 5 bases, leaving 7 bases between them. CDR3 DNA: TGTGCCAGCAGCCAAGAGGGGGGGTATGGCTACACCTTC. Protein: CASSQEGGYGYTF.

Only a few counts were recorded for this clone. This chain uses TRBV5-1 with TRBJ2-2, with D possibly matching TRBD1 (6 bases). There are 15 residues in the CDR3. Germline loops: CDR1 SGHRS, CDR2 YFSETQ. V was trimmed by 0 bases and J by 5 bases, leaving 11 bases between them. The CDR3 nucleotides read TGCGCCAGCAGCTTGGGTCTCCAGGGGACCGGGGAGCTGTTTTTT. Amino acid sequence: CASSLGLQGTGELFF.

There are a few counts of this clone. The gene calls are TRBV6-6 and TRBJ2-7; 7 bases fit TRBD1. This CDR3 comprises 12 residues. CDR1 is MNHNY and CDR2 is SVGAGI in the germline V gene (reference sequence). J was trimmed by 4 bases and V by 6 bases; bases with no gene match: 3. DNA for the CDR3: TGTGCCAGCAGAACAGGGGATTACGAGCAGTACTTC. Residues: CASRTGDYEQYF.

J is TRBJ2-1 and V is TRBV29-1, with 7 bases matching TRBD1. This CDR3 region has 13 residues. Germline CDR1 SQVTM, CDR2 ANQGSEA. J was trimmed by 4 bases and V by 2 bases; bases with no gene match: 2. For the CDR3, the DNA is TGCAGCGTTGAAAGACAGGGATACAATGAGCAGTTCTTC. Protein: CSVERQGYNEQFF.

J is TRBJ1-2 and V is TRBV27; maybe TRBD1 (6 bases). Trimming shortened V by 5 bases and J by 6 bases, and 16 bases separated the two germline ends. Germline V gene data show CDR1 as MNHEY and CDR2 as SMNVEV (reference sequence). The CDR3 is 14 amino acids. CDR3 amino acids: CASSVGGGADGYTF. The CDR3 DNA follows: TGTGCCAGCAGTGTCGGGGGGGGCGCAGATGGCTACACCTTC.

This sequence joins TRBV18 and TRBJ1-5, with 12 bases aligning to TRBD1. CDR1 KGHSH and CDR2 LQKENI come from the germline V gene. V lost 4 bases to trimming and J lost 6 bases; unmatched junction nucleotides: 7. The CDR3 is made up of 16 amino acids. For the CDR3, the DNA is TGTGCCAGCTCACGAGGGACAGGGGGCGCCGGTCAGCCCCAGCATTTT. It translates to CASSRGTGGAGQPQHF.